This TCR beta chain is drawn from a study of T-cell reconstitution after alpha-beta-depleted transplantation in children. Study-wide results and limits: Most T-cell counts and diversity one year after the transplant came from T cells that were newly produced. Reportedly, alpha-beta T cells present about two months post-transplant originated from several hundred expanded clones of graft origin.

Germline CDR1 reads SGHRS; CDR2 reads YFSETQ. Trimming cost V 3 bases and J 1 base, with 12 bases left between them. The CDR3 has 15 residues. Details on this clonotype: Antigen: not known.

Construction of the TCRbeta library involved unique molecular identifiers. From the PCR reads, TCRdb called clonotypes with MiXCR, one entry per CDR3 protein. The table lists hundreds of thousands of distinct CDR3 sequences, around 13% of them singletons. This specimen was PBMCs, taken before TCRalphabeta/CD19-depleted stem cell transplant. The TCR comes from a girl aged 2 to 9 with congenital amegakaryocytic thrombocytopenia, due to receive a stem cell transplant. This chain links TRBV5-1 with TRBJ2-3; D is possibly TRBD2 (5 bases). The CDR3 bases are TGCGCCAGCAGCTCCGGGAACCCACGCACAGATACGCAGTATTTT. Translating it yields CASSSGNPRTDTQYF.